This T cell receptor beta chain was retrieved from a study of T cell changes during pregnancy in multiple sclerosis. The CDR3 loop spans 13 amino acids. The germline V gene encodes CDR1 GTSNPN and CDR2 SVGIG (reference sequence). Trimming took 4 bases from V and 5 from J, leaving 12 bases between them. Here immunoSEQ multiplex PCR was the method, and the copy in TCRdb shows in-frame clones only, minus some. The table has about 110,000 clones, about nine tenths seen once; the top ten hold less than 2%. This clone was seen more than once but under ten times. Sequences were derived from peripheral blood, sampled after pregnancy. The TCR sequence derives from a female donor with multiple sclerosis, enrolled in a pregnancy study. The rearrangement links TRBV30 to TRBJ1-5, with no clear D. The DNA for the CDR3 is TGTGCCTGGAATCGGGAGGCACATCAGCCCCAGCATTTT. Translation gives CAWNREAHQPQHF.